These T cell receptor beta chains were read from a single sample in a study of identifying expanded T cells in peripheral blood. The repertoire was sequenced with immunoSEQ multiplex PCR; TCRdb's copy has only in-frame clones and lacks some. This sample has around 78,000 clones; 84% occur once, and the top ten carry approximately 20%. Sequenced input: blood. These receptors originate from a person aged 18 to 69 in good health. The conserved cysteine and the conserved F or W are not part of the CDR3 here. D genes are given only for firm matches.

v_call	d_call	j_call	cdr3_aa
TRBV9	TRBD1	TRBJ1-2	ASSLNSEQGARNYGYT
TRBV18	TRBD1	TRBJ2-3	ASSPTRQGGTDTQY
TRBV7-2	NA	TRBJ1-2	ASSPRGGNSGYT
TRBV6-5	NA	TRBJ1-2	ASSYSGAYGYT
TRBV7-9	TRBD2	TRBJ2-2	ASSLGLAANTGELF
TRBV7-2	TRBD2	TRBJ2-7	ASSTTETSGWDYEQY
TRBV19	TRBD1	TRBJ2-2	ASSPRQGAPGELF
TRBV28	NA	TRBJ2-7	ASSLGYEQY
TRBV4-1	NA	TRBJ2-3	ASSRAGARDTQY
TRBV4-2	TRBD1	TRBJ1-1	ASSQVQDRVSF
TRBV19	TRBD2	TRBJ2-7	ASSITGGRDDEQY
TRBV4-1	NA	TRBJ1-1	ASSQGRGRKTEAF
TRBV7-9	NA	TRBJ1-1	ASTFAGGQGTEAF
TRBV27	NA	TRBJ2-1	ASSFDGTNEQF
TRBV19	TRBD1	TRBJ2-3	ASSPNRGQNTQY